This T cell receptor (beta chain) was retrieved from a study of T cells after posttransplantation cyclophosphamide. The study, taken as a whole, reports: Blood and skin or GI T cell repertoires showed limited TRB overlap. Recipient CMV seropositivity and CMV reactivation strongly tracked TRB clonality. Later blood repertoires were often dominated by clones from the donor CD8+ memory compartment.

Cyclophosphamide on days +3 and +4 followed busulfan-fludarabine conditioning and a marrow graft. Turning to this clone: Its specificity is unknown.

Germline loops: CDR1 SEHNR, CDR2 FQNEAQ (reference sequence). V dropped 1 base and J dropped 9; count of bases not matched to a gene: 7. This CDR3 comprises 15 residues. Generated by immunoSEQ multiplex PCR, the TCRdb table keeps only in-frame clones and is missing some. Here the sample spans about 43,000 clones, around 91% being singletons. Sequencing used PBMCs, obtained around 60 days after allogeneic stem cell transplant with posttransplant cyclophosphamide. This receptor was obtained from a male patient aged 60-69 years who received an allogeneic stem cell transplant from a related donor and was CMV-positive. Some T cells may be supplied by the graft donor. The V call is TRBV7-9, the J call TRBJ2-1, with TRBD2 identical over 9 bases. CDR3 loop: CASSLERLAEPEQFF. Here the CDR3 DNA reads TGTGCCAGCAGCTTAGAGAGACTAGCGGAACCTGAGCAGTTCTTC. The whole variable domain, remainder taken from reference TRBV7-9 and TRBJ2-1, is DTGVSQNPRHKITKRGQNVTFRCDPISEHNRLYWYRQTLGQGPEFLTYFQNEAQLEKSRLLSDRFSAERPKGSFSTLEIQRTEQGDSAMYLCASSLERLAEPEQFFGPGTRLTVL.